The table lists the clone carrying this T cell receptor beta chain with a few counts. As yet, its antigen is unknown. The sample is drawn from a study of beta chain features in type 1 diabetes. Regarding the study as a whole: TCRB CDR3s were moderately but significantly shorter in Type 1 diabetes patients in all four CD4+ subsets.

Isolated RNA was reverse transcribed in full, so expressed TCRB transcripts were sequenced. Profiled with immunoSEQ multiplex PCR; TCRdb holds only in-frame clones, not every one. This sample has 150,000 to 200,000 clones; around 8% occur once, and the top ten carry around 0.5%. CDR3 size: 16 residues. J was trimmed by 8 bases and V by 4 bases; bases with no gene match: 15. CDR1 is SGHNT and CDR2 is YYREEE in the germline V gene (reference sequence). The V call is TRBV5-4, the J call TRBJ2-1; 7 positions match TRBD2. The TCR sequence derives from a woman younger than 35 with type 1 diabetes. Sequenced material: central memory CD4+ T cells from blood. The CDR3 sequence: CASSQFTGTTRDEQFF. CDR3 coding DNA: TGTGCCAGCAGCCAATTCACCGGGACTACCAGGGATGAGCAGTTCTTC.